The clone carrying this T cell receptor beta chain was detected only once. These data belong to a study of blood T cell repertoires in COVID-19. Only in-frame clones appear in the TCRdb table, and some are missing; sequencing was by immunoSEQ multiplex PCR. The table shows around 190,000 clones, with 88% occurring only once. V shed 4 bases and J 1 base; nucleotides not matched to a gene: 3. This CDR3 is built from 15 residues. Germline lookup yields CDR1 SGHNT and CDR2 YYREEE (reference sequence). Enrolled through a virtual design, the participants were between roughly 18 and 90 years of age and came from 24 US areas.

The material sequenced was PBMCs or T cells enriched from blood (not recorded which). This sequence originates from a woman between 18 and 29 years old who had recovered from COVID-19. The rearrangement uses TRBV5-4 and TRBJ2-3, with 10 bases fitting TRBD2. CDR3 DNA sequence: TGTGCCAGCAGCCCAGGACTAGCGGGCACAGATACGCAGTATTTT. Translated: CASSPGLAGTDTQYF.